This T cell receptor beta chain came from a study of blood T cell repertoires in COVID-19. About the research overall: Collection of acute and convalescent COVID-19 samples took place in the United States, Italy and Spain. T cells, B-cell-depleted T cells, or PBMCs supplied cDNA or gDNA.

The CDR3 sequence is 15 residues long. Germline CDR1 MNHNS, CDR2 SASEGT. J was trimmed by 4 bases and V by 0 bases; bases with no gene match: 3. Original data processing: Scientists estimated how many nucleated cells there were by amplifying reference gene primers. Repertoires were generated with immunoSEQ multiplex PCR, while TCRdb's copy carries only in-frame clones and drops some. V, J and clone size were drawn from that table, and D and trimming were deduced from the DNA. Of 150,000 to 200,000 clones in the sample, around 85% were seen once. Input material: peripheral blood. The genes are TRBV6-1 and TRBJ1-2; 9 nucleotides match TRBD1. The source is a woman aged 55-70 years with acute or convalescent COVID-19. The CDR3 nucleotides are TGTGCCAGCAGTGAAGCAGGGACAGGGATCTATGGCTACACCTTC. Protein: CASSEAGTGIYGYTF.